The clone carrying this T cell receptor beta chain turned up a few times. What it recognizes is unknown. Trimming removed 8 bases from V and 1 base from J; junction bases left unmatched: 8. CDR3 size: 14 residues. Looked up from germline, CDR1 is MDHEN and CDR2 is SYDVKM. Molecular-barcoded quantitative 5'-RACE produced these TCR beta libraries. TCRdb passed the 5' RACE reads through MiXCR, listing each CDR3 protein once. Of 200,000 to 250,000 distinct CDR3 sequences listed, about 17% were seen once; the top ten hold roughly 42%. This entry comes from a study of CD8 T cells in ankylosing spondylitis. Findings and limits, study-wide: Significant enrichment of disease-linked clones was reportedly seen in matched ankylosing spondylitis synovial fluid. A motif of eight highly homologous TCR beta variants was seen as apparently characteristic of ankylosing spondylitis blood. Earlier work had already found some motif variants in reactive arthritis synovial fluid and blood.

Sequencing was carried out using blood, either unsorted or a sorted T cell fraction (not recorded which). The clonotype originates from a male donor with ankylosing spondylitis. This chain connects TRBV28 to TRBJ2-7; 7 positions match TRBD1. The DNA of the CDR3 is TGTGCCAGCCTCCCCTCGGGACAGTCCTACGAGCAGTACTTC. It is translated as CASLPSGQSYEQYF.